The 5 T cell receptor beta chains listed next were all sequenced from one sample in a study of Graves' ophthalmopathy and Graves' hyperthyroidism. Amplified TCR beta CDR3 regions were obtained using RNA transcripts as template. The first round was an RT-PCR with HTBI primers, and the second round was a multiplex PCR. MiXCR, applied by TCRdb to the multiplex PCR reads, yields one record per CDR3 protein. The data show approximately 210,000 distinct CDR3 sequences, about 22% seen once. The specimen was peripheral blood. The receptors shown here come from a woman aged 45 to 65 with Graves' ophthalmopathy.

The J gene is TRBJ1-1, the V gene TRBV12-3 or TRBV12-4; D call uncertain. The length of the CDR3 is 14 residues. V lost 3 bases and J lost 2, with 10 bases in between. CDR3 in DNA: TGTGCCAGCAGTTTCACAGCCAGTAACACTGAAGCTTTCTTT. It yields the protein CASSFTASNTEAFF.

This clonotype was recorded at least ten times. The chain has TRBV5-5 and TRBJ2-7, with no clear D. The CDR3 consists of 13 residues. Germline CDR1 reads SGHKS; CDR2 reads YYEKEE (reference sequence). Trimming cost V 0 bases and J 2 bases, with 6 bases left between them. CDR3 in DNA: TGTGCCAGCAGCTTGGACGGAACCTACGAGCAGTACTTC. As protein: CASSLDGTYEQYF.

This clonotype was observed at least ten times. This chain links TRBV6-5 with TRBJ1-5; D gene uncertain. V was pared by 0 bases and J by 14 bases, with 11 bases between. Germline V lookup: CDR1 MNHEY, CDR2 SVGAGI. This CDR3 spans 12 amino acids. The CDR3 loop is CASSYSGPLEHF. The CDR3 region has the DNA TGTGCCAGCAGTTACTCCGGGCCTCTGGAGCATTTT.

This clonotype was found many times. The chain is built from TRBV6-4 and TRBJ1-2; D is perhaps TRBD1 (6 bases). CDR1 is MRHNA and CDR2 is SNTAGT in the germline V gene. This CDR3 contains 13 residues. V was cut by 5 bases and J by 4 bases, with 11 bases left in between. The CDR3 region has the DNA TGTGCCAGCAGTATGGGACAAGGCTATGGCTACACCTTC. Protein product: CASSMGQGYGYTF.

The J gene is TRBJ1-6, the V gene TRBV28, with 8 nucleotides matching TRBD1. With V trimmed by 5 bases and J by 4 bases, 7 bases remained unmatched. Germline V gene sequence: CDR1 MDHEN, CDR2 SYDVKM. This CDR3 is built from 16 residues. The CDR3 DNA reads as TGTGCCAGCAGTCTATACGGGACAGGTTATAATTCACCCCTCCACTTT. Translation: CASSLYGTGYNSPLHF. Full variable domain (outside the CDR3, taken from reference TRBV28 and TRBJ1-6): DVKVTQSSRYLVKRTGEKVFLECVQDMDHENMFWYRQDPGLGLRLIYFSYDVKMKEKGDIPEGYSVSREKKERFSLILESASTNQTSMYLCASSLYGTGYNSPLHFGNGTRLTVT.